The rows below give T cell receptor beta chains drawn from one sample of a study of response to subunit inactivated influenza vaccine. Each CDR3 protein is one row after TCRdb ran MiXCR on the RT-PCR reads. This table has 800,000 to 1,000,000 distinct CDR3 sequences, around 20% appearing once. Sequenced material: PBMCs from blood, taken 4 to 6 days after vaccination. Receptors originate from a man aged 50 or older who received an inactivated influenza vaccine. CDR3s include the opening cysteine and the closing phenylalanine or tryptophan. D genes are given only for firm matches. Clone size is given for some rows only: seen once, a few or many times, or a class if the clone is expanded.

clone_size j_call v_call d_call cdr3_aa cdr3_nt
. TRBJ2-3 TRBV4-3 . CASSAGSSTDTQYF TGCGCCAGCAGTGCCGGTTCTAGCACAGATACGCAGTATTTT
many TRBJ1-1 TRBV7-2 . CASSLITGNTEAFF TGTGCCAGCAGCTTAATAACAGGGAACACTGAAGCTTTCTTT
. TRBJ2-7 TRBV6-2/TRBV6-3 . CASSYNDEQYF TGTGCCAGCAGTTACAACGACGAGCAGTACTTC
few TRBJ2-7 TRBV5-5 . CASSPNPKGYEQYF TGTGCCAGCAGCCCGAATCCGAAAGGGTACGAGCAGTACTTC
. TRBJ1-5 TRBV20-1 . CSARVGTVLNQPQHF TGCAGTGCTAGAGTAGGAACAGTTCTCAATCAGCCCCAGCATTTT
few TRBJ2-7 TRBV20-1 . CSARVSQGSPYEQYF TGCAGTGCTAGAGTGTCACAGGGTTCCCCCTACGAGCAGTACTTC
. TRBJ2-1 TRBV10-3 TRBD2 CASLSGWGGRDYNEQFF TGTGCCTCCTTATCTGGTTGGGGCGGGAGGGACTACAATGAGCAGTTCTTC
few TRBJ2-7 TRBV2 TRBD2 CACRPGLAGSFTSYEQYF TGTGCCTGCAGACCGGGACTAGCGGGGTCCTTCACATCCTACGAGCAGTACTTC
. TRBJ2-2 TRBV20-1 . CSARDGGGELFF TGCAGTGCTAGAGATGGCGGCGGGGAGCTGTTTTTT
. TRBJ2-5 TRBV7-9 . CASSLQGQQETQYF TGTGCCAGCAGCTTACAGGGGCAACAAGAGACCCAGTACTTC
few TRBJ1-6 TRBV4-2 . CASSQAGGPDNSPLHF TGTGCCAGCAGCCAAGCGGGGGGACCGGATAATTCACCCCTCCACTTT
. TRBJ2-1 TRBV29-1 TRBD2 CSVGLAGVSNEQFF TGCAGCGTTGGGCTAGCGGGAGTGAGTAATGAGCAGTTCTTC
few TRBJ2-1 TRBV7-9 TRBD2 CASSSTGGSSYNEQFF TGTGCCAGCAGTTCCACCGGCGGGAGCTCCTACAATGAGCAGTTCTTC
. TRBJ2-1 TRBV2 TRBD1 CASSGGQGFNEQFF TGTGCCAGCAGCGGTGGACAGGGGTTTAATGAGCAGTTCTTC
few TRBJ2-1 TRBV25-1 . CASSRTLGGGYNEQFF TGTGCCAGCAGTAGAACCTTAGGGGGAGGGTACAATGAGCAGTTCTTC
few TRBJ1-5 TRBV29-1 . CSAAGNRNQPQHF TGCAGCGCCGCGGGCAACAGGAATCAGCCCCAGCATTTT
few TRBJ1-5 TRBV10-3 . CAINGGSDQPQHF TGTGCCATCAACGGGGGATCGGATCAGCCCCAGCATTTT
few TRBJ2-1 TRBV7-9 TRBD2 CASSWVAGSFNEQFF TGTGCCAGCAGCTGGGTAGCGGGATCCTTCAATGAGCAGTTCTTC
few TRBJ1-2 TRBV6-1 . CASTRGQSGRFYGYTF TGTGCCAGCACCAGGGGTCAGTCAGGGCGCTTCTATGGCTACACCTTC
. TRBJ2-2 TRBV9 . CASSVGGRGPTGELFF TGTGCCAGCAGCGTAGGGGGGCGAGGACCCACCGGGGAGCTGTTTTTT
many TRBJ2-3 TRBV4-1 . CASSQRGVWVTQYF TGCGCCAGCAGCCAAAGGGGAGTTTGGGTTACGCAGTATTTT
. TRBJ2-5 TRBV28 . CATWGVGETQYF TGTGCCACCTGGGGGGTCGGGGAGACCCAGTACTTC
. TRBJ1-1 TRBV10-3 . CAISDGAGSTEAFF TGTGCCATCAGTGATGGGGCAGGGAGCACTGAAGCTTTCTTT